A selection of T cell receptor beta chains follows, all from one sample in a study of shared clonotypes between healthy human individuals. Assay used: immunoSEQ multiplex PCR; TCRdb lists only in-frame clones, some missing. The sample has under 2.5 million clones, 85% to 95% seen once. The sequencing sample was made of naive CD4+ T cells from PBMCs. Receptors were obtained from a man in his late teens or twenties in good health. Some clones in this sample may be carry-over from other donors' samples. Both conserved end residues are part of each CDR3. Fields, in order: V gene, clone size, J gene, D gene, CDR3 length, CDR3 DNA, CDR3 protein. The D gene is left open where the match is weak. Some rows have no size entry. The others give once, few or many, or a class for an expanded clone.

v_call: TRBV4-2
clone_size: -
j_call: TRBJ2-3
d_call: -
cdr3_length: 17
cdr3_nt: TGTGCCAGCAGCCAAGGGTGGACGGGAGCGGTCCCAGATACGCAGTATTTT
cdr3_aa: CASSQGWTGAVPDTQYF

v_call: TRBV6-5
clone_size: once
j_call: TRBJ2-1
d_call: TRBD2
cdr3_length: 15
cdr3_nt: TGTGCCAGCACCCCAGGGGGACTAGCCTCCAATGAGCAGTTCTTC
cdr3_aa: CASTPGGLASNEQFF

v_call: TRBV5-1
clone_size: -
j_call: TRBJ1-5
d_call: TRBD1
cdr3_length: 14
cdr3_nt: TGCGCCAGCAGCAGGGGGCCTCCTGGTCAGCCCCAGCATTTT
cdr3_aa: CASSRGPPGQPQHF

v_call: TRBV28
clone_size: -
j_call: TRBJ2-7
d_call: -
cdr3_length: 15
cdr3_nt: TGTGCCAGCAGTTTTAAAGTGGGGGGTAGAGACGAGCAGTACTTC
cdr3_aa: CASSFKVGGRDEQYF

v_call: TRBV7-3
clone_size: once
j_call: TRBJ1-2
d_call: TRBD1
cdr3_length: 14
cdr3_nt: TGTGCCAGCAGCTTTGGGGGACAGGGGTATGGCTACACCTTC
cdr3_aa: CASSFGGQGYGYTF

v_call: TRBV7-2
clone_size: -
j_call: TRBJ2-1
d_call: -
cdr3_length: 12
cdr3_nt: TGTGCCAGCAGCTTAGTGGAGCTTGAGCAGTTCTTC
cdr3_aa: CASSLVELEQFF

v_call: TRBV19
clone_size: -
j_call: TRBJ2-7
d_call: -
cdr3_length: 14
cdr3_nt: TGTGCCAGTAGTATTGGGGACTTACGGGGCGAGCAGTACTTC
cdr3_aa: CASSIGDLRGEQYF

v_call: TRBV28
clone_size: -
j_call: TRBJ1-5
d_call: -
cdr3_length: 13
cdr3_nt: TGTGCCAGCAGCGGGGATAGCAATCAGCCCCAGCATTTT
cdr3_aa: CASSGDSNQPQHF

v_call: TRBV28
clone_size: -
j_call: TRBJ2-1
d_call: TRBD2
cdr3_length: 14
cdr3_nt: TGTGCCAGCAGTTGGACTAGCGGGAGCGATGAGCAGTTCTTC
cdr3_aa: CASSWTSGSDEQFF

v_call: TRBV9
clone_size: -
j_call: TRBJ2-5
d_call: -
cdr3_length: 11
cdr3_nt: TGTCAGGAGCTCCTGAAAGAGACCCAGTACTTC
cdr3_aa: CQELLKETQYF

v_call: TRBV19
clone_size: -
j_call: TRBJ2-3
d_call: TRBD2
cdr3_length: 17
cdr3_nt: TGTGCCAGTAGTATTCTCGGGACTAGCGGGACTGGAGATACGCAGTATTTT
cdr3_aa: CASSILGTSGTGDTQYF

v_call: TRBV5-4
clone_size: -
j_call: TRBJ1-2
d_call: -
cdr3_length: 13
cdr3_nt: TGTGCCAGCAGCTTGGTGGCGAACTATGGCTACACCTTC
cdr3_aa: CASSLVANYGYTF

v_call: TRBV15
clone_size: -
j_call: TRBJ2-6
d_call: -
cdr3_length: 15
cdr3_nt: TGTGCCACCAGCAGAGGAGGGTCTGGGGCCAACGTCCTGACTTTC
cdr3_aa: CATSRGGSGANVLTF

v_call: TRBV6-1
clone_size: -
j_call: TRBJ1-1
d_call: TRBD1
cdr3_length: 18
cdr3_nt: TGTGCCAGCAGTGTAAGGGGACAGGGGTATCCCGGAACCACTGAAGCTTTCTTT
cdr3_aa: CASSVRGQGYPGTTEAFF

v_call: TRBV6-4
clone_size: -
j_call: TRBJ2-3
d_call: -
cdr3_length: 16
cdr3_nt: TGTGCCAGCAGTGAGGGCGCAGGGATCGTCGCAGATACGCAGTATTTT
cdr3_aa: CASSEGAGIVADTQYF

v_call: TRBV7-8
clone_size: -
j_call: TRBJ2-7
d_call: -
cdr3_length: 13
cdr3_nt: TGTGCCAGCAGCTTAGGGGCAACTCGAGAGCAGTACTTC
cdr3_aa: CASSLGATREQYF

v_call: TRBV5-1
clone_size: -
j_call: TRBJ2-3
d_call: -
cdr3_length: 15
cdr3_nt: TGCGCCAGCAGCCAAAACAGGGCTAGCACAGATACGCAGTATTTT
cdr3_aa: CASSQNRASTDTQYF

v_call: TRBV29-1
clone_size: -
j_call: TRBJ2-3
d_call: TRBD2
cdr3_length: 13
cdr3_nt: TGCAGCGCTAGCGGGAGATTCACAGATACGCAGTATTTT
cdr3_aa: CSASGRFTDTQYF

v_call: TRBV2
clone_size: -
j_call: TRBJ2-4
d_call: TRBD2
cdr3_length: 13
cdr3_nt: TGTGCCAGCAGCCGAACTACTAGCGGAGGTCAGTACTTC
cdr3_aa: CASSRTTSGGQYF

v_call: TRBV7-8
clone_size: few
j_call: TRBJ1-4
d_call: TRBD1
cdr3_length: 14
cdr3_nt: TGTGCCAGCAGCTTGGGACAGGGAAATGAAAAACTGTTTTTT
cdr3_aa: CASSLGQGNEKLFF

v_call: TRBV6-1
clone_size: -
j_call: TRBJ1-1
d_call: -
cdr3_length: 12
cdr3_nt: TGTGCCAGCAGAGTAATAGGGCCTGAAGCTTTCTTT
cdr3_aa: CASRVIGPEAFF

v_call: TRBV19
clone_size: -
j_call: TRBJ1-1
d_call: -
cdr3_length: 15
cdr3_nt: TGTGCCAGTAGTATAGACAGGGCTTGGAACACTGAAGCTTTCTTT
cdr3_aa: CASSIDRAWNTEAFF

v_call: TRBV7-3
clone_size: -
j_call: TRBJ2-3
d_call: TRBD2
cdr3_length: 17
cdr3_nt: TGTGCCAGCAGCTTAACGGGGAGACCCGGGAGGACAGATACGCAGTATTTT
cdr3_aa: CASSLTGRPGRTDTQYF

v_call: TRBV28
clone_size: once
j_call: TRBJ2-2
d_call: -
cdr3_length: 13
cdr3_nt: TGTGCCAGCAGTTTATATGGGACCGGGGAGCTGTTTTTT
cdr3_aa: CASSLYGTGELFF

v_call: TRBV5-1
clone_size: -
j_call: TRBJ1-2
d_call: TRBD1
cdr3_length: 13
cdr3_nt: TGCGCCAGCAGCCTAACAGGGGAGTATGGCTACACCTTC
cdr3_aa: CASSLTGEYGYTF

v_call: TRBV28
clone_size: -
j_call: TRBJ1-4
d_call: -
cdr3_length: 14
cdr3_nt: TGTGCCAGCAGTTTCATAAGGGATGTTGAAAAACTGTTTTTT
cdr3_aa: CASSFIRDVEKLFF

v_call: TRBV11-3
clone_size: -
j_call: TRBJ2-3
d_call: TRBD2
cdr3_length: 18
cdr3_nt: TGTGCCAGCAGCCCTCGACGAGGGCTAGCGGGAGGCCCAGATACGCAGTATTTT
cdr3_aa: CASSPRRGLAGGPDTQYF

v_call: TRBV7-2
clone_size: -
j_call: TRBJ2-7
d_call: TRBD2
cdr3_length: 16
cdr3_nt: TGTGCCAGCAGCTTAGACGCTAGCGGGAGGACCTACGAGCAGTACTTC
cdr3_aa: CASSLDASGRTYEQYF

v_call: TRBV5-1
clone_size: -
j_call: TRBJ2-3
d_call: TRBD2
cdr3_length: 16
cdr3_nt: TGCGCCAGCAGCGAAAGACTAGCGTACAGCACAGATACGCAGTATTTT
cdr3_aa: CASSERLAYSTDTQYF

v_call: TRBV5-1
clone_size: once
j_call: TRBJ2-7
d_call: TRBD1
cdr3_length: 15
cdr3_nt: TGCGCCAGCAGCTTGGCCGCAGAGGGGGCAAACGAGCAGTACTTC
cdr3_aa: CASSLAAEGANEQYF

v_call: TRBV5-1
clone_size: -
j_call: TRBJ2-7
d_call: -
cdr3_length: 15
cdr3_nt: TGCGCCAGCAGCTTGTGGACCGAACTTACCTACGAGCAGTACTTC
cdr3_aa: CASSLWTELTYEQYF

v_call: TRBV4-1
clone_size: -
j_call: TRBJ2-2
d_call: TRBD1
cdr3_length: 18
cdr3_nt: TGCGCCAGCAGCCGCGGCGCGGCAGGGGGCTCGAACACCGGGGAGCTGTTTTTT
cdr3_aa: CASSRGAAGGSNTGELFF

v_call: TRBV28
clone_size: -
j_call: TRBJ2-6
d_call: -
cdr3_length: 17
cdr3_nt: TGTGCCAGCAGTTTAAGGATCGGGGCAGCTGGGGCCAACGTCCTGACTTTC
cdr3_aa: CASSLRIGAAGANVLTF

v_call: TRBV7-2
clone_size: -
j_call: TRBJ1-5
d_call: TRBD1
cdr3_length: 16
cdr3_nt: TGTGCCAGCAGCAAAGGCACAGGGGGCGGCAATCAGCCCCAGCATTTT
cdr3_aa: CASSKGTGGGNQPQHF

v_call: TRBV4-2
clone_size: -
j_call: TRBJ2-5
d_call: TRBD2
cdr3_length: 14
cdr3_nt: TGTGCCAGCAGCCACCCTAGCGGGAAAGAGACCCAGTACTTC
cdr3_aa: CASSHPSGKETQYF

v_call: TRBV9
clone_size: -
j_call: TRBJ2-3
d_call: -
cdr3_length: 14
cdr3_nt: TGTGCCAGCAGCGTCGTTTCGGGATCAGATACGCAGTATTTT
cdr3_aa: CASSVVSGSDTQYF

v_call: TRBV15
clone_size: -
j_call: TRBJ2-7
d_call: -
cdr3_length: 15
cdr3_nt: TGTGCCACCAGCAGAGGGGCGGGCGGGCCCGGCGAGCAGTACTTC
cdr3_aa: CATSRGAGGPGEQYF

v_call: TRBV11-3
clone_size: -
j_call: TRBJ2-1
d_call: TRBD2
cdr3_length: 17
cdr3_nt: TGTGCCAGCAGCTTAGAAGGCGGACTAGATACCCACAATGAGCAGTTCTTC
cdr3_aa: CASSLEGGLDTHNEQFF

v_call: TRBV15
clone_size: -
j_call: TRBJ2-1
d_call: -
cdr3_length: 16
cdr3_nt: TGTGCCACCAGCAGAGATAGAAGGGGCTCCTACAATGAGCAGTTCTTC
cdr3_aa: CATSRDRRGSYNEQFF

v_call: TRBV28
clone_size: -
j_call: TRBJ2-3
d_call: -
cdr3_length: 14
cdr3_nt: TGTGCCAGCAGTCTAGCACCGCTAAGGGATACGCAGTATTTT
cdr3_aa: CASSLAPLRDTQYF

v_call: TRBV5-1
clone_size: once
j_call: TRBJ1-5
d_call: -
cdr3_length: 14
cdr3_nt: TGCGCCAGCAGCTTGGATAGCGGGGGCCAGCCCCAGCATTTT
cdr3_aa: CASSLDSGGQPQHF

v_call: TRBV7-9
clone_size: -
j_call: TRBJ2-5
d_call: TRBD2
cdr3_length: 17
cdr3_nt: TGTGCCAGCAGCTTAGTAGTGACTAGCGGGAGAGGAGAGACCCAGTACTTC
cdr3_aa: CASSLVVTSGRGETQYF

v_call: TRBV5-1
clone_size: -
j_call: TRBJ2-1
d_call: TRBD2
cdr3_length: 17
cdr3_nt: TGCGCCAGCAGCTTGGCCATTCTAGCGGGAGGTTTAAATGAGCAGTTCTTC
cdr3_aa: CASSLAILAGGLNEQFF